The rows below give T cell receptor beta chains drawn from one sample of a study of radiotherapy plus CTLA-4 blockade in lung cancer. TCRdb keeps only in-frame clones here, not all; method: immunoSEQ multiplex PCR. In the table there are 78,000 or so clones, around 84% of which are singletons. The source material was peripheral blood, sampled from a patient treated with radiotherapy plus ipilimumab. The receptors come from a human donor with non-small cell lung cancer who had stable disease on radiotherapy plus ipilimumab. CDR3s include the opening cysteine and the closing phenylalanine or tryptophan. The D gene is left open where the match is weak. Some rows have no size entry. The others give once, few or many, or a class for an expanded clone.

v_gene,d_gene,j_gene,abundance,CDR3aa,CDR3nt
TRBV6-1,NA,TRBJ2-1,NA,CASGTYYNEQFF,TGTGCCAGCGGAACGTACTACAATGAGCAGTTCTTC
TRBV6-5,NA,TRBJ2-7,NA,CASSKGHEQYF,TGTGCCAGCAGTAAGGGCCACGAGCAGTACTTC
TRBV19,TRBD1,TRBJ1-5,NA,CAMGQPNQPQHF,TGTGCCATGGGACAGCCCAATCAGCCCCAGCATTTT
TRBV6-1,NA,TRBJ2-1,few,CASRGETNEQFF,TGTGCCAGCAGGGGTGAGACAAACGAGCAGTTCTTC
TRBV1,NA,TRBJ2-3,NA,CTSSQGSLAGATDTQYF,TGCACCAGCAGCCAAGGGTCCCTAGCGGGAGCCACAGATACGCAGTATTTT
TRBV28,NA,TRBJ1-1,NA,CASSQTRPAPDAFF,TGTGCCAGCAGTCAAACTAGACCCGCCCCGGACGCTTTCTTT
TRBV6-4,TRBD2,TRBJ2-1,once,CASSELAGGGEQFF,TGTGCCAGCAGTGAGCTAGCGGGAGGGGGTGAGCAGTTCTTC
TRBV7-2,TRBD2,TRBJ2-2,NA,CASSGGLPNTGELFF,TGTGCCAGCAGCGGGGGACTACCGAACACCGGGGAGCTGTTTTTT
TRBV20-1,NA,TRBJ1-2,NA,CSARIVDGYTF,TGCAGTGCTAGGATCGTCGATGGCTACACCTTC
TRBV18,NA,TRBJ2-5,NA,CASSRQETQYF,TGTGCCAGCTCACGCCAAGAGACCCAGTACTTC
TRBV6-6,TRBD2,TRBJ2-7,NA,CASSRGTSGSYEQYF,TGTGCCAGCAGTAGGGGGACTAGCGGGAGTTACGAGCAGTACTTC
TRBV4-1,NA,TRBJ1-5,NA,CASSHLRDANQPQHF,TGCGCCAGCAGCCATCTCCGGGACGCCAATCAGCCCCAGCATTTT
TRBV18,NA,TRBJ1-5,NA,CASSPAGPSNQPQHF,TGTGCCAGCTCACCTGCAGGTCCTAGCAATCAGCCCCAGCATTTT
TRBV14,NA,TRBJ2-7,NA,CASSPLLAPIYEQYF,TGTGCCAGCAGCCCCCTCCTAGCGCCGATATACGAGCAGTACTTC
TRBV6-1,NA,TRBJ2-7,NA,CASNRDNFYEQYF,TGTGCCAGCAATCGGGACAACTTCTACGAGCAGTACTTC
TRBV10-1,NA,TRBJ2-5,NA,CASSSSGPVETQYF,TGCGCCAGCAGTTCGAGCGGACCCGTAGAGACCCAGTACTTC
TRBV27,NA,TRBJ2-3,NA,CASSSLGTSTDTQYF,TGTGCCAGCAGTTCGCTAGGAACTAGCACAGATACGCAGTATTTT
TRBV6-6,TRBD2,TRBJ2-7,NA,CASSYSPRRGYEQYF,TGTGCCAGCAGTTACTCCCCGAGGCGGGGGTACGAGCAGTACTTC
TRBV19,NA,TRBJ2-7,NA,CASSTNTGNEQYF,TGTGCCAGTAGTACGAATACAGGGAACGAGCAGTACTTC
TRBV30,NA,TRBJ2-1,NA,CAWGRGGAGNEQFF,TGTGCCTGGGGTCGGGGAGGAGCGGGCAATGAGCAGTTCTTC
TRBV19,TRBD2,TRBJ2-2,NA,CASSIAGGTGELFF,TGTGCCAGTAGTATAGCGGGAGGCACCGGGGAGCTGTTTTTT